This is a list of T cell receptor beta chains from one sample in a study of cytomegalovirus exposure and HLA in healthy donors. Some clones are missing from TCRdb's copy, which holds only in-frame ones; the method was immunoSEQ multiplex PCR. The sample contains roughly 120,000 clones, 60% to 80% of which appear only once. What was sequenced was PBMCs. The receptor source for this set is a man aged 45-65 years in good health and CMV-seropositive. CDR3s include the opening cysteine and the closing phenylalanine or tryptophan. The order of the fields is D gene, J gene, clone size, V gene, CDR3 DNA, CDR3 protein. A D gene is named only where the DNA matches it firmly. Clone size appears in some rows only: once, few, many, or a class for an expanded clone.

D: NA; J: TRBJ2-5; size: NA; V: TRBV11-2; DNA: TGTGCCAGCAGCTTGGTTCCCGGGGAGACCCAGTACTTC; CDR3: CASSLVPGETQYF
D: TRBD2; J: TRBJ2-5; size: once; V: TRBV2; DNA: TGTGCCAGCAGTGTCAGCGGGGGAGAAGAGACCCAGTACTTC; CDR3: CASSVSGGEETQYF
D: NA; J: TRBJ2-5; size: NA; V: TRBV20-1; DNA: TGCAGTGCCACAACAGGAGAGACCCAGTACTTC; CDR3: CSATTGETQYF
D: NA; J: TRBJ1-3; size: NA; V: TRBV14; DNA: TGTGCCAGCAGCCAATGGGGCCAGGGGTCTGGAAACACCATATATTTT; CDR3: CASSQWGQGSGNTIYF
D: TRBD2; J: TRBJ2-3; size: NA; V: TRBV29-1; DNA: TGCAGCGCACCGGGACTAGCGGGACCTCCTAGCACAGATACGCAGTATTTT; CDR3: CSAPGLAGPPSTDTQYF
D: TRBD2; J: TRBJ2-7; size: NA; V: TRBV7-9; DNA: TGTGCCAGCAGCTTATTTAGCGGGAGGGCCCTCTACGAGCAGTACTTC; CDR3: CASSLFSGRALYEQYF
D: NA; J: TRBJ2-3; size: NA; V: TRBV5-1; DNA: TGCGCCAGCAGCTTGGGTCCCCAGGGCACAGATACGCAGTATTTT; CDR3: CASSLGPQGTDTQYF
D: NA; J: TRBJ1-5; size: NA; V: TRBV2; DNA: TGTGCCAGCAGTGAGGGACATAATAGCAATCAGCCCCAGCATTTT; CDR3: CASSEGHNSNQPQHF
D: TRBD2; J: TRBJ2-3; size: NA; V: TRBV13; DNA: TGTGCCAGCAGCTTCATTAGCGGGACGACAGATACGCAGTATTTT; CDR3: CASSFISGTTDTQYF
D: TRBD1; J: TRBJ2-7; size: NA; V: TRBV11-2; DNA: TGTGCCAGCAGGGGACAGGGGGTCTCCTACGAGCAGTACTTC; CDR3: CASRGQGVSYEQYF
D: TRBD1; J: TRBJ2-6; size: few; V: TRBV11-3; DNA: TGTGCCAGCAGCTTGGGGCCTGACAGGGGGGGCTCTGGGGCCAACGTCCTGACTTTC; CDR3: CASSLGPDRGGSGANVLTF
D: NA; J: TRBJ2-1; size: once; V: TRBV9; DNA: TGTGCCAGCAGCGTAGCTCCACAAGGGGACAATGAGCAGTTCTTC; CDR3: CASSVAPQGDNEQFF
D: TRBD2; J: TRBJ2-1; size: NA; V: TRBV29-1; DNA: TGCAGCGTTGATGCGGGAGGGATTTACAATGAGCAGTTCTTC; CDR3: CSVDAGGIYNEQFF
D: TRBD2; J: TRBJ2-7; size: few; V: TRBV27; DNA: TGTGCCAGCAGTTCCGGACTAGCGGGACCCGCGGAGCAGTACTTC; CDR3: CASSSGLAGPAEQYF
D: TRBD2; J: TRBJ2-7; size: NA; V: TRBV5-1; DNA: TGCGCCAGCAGCTTGGTGGGGACTAGCGGGCCCCGGAGCTCCTACGAGCAGTACTTC; CDR3: CASSLVGTSGPRSSYEQYF
D: TRBD1; J: TRBJ1-1; size: NA; V: TRBV18; DNA: TGTGCCAGCTCACCCTACAGGGGAAAGGCCTCTGAAGCTTTCTTT; CDR3: CASSPYRGKASEAFF
D: NA; J: TRBJ2-7; size: few; V: TRBV19; DNA: TGTGCCAGTAGTGTGACCGCGGGGGAGCAGTACTTC; CDR3: CASSVTAGEQYF
D: TRBD1; J: TRBJ1-1; size: NA; V: TRBV4-2; DNA: TGTGCCAGCAGCCAAGACGGGACAGGGGTAGACACTGAAGCTTTCTTT; CDR3: CASSQDGTGVDTEAFF
D: NA; J: TRBJ2-7; size: once; V: TRBV5-5; DNA: TGTGCCGGCACCAGGACAGTAGACGAGCAGTACTTC; CDR3: CAGTRTVDEQYF
D: NA; J: TRBJ1-1; size: NA; V: TRBV9; DNA: TGTGCCAGCAGCGTAGGTACAGGGAACACTGAAGCTTTCTTT; CDR3: CASSVGTGNTEAFF
D: TRBD1; J: TRBJ1-1; size: NA; V: TRBV2; DNA: TGTGCCAGCAGTCGGGACAGGGGGGGTATCACTGAAGCTTTCTTT; CDR3: CASSRDRGGITEAFF
D: TRBD1; J: TRBJ2-7; size: NA; V: TRBV18; DNA: TGTGCCAGCTCACCCTCACAGGGGCCCTACGAGCAGTACTTC; CDR3: CASSPSQGPYEQYF
D: NA; J: TRBJ1-1; size: NA; V: TRBV19; DNA: TGTGCCAGTAACTCCCCAGGGGTGAACACTGAAGCTTTCTTT; CDR3: CASNSPGVNTEAFF
D: NA; J: TRBJ2-7; size: NA; V: TRBV9; DNA: TGTGCCAGCAGCGTAGATCCGGGATTCTACGAGCAGTACTTC; CDR3: CASSVDPGFYEQYF
D: NA; J: TRBJ2-7; size: NA; V: TRBV20-1; DNA: TGCAGTGCCCGGACTTCATACGAGCAGTACTTC; CDR3: CSARTSYEQYF
D: NA; J: TRBJ1-1; size: NA; V: TRBV4-1; DNA: TGCGCCAGCAGCCAAGAAATAATTCCAGGGTGGCACACTGAAGCTTTCTTT; CDR3: CASSQEIIPGWHTEAFF
D: NA; J: TRBJ2-3; size: NA; V: TRBV20-1; DNA: TGCAGTTTCAGGGGAACAGATACGCAGTATTTT; CDR3: CSFRGTDTQYF
D: TRBD2; J: TRBJ2-7; size: NA; V: TRBV5-1; DNA: TGCGCCAGCAGCTTGGCGGGGACTAGCGGGGAAGAGCAGTACTTC; CDR3: CASSLAGTSGEEQYF
D: NA; J: TRBJ1-6; size: NA; V: TRBV16; DNA: TGTGCCAGCAGCCAACGGGAAAGGGTAATAAATTCACCCCTCCACTTT; CDR3: CASSQRERVINSPLHF
D: NA; J: TRBJ1-1; size: few; V: TRBV5-4; DNA: TGCGCCAGCAGCCAAGAATCGGGGAACACTGAAGCTTTCTTT; CDR3: CASSQESGNTEAFF
D: NA; J: TRBJ1-1; size: NA; V: TRBV9; DNA: TGTGCCAGCAGCTTCCCTCGGTCTCCGAACACTGAAGCTTTCTTT; CDR3: CASSFPRSPNTEAFF
D: NA; J: TRBJ2-5; size: NA; V: TRBV10-3; DNA: TGTGCCATCAGTGAGGTGGGGGCCGGGGAGACCCAGTACTTC; CDR3: CAISEVGAGETQYF
D: NA; J: TRBJ2-3; size: NA; V: TRBV10-1; DNA: TGCGCCAGCAGTGACCCTAGCCAGATGGGGGATACGCAGTATTTT; CDR3: CASSDPSQMGDTQYF
D: NA; J: TRBJ2-2; size: NA; V: TRBV11-3; DNA: TGTGCCAGCAGCTTCGGTAACGGGGAGCTGTTTTTT; CDR3: CASSFGNGELFF
D: NA; J: TRBJ2-1; size: NA; V: TRBV4-2; DNA: TGTGCCAGCAGCCAAGTCAGGGGATTCCCATACAATGAGCAGTTCTTC; CDR3: CASSQVRGFPYNEQFF
D: NA; J: TRBJ1-1; size: NA; V: TRBV19; DNA: TGTGCCAGTAAGAAGGAGGGAGCTGAAGCTTTCTTT; CDR3: CASKKEGAEAFF
D: NA; J: TRBJ1-2; size: NA; V: TRBV4-3; DNA: TGCGCCAGCAGCCAAGATATCTGGGGAGACAACTATGGCTACACCTTC; CDR3: CASSQDIWGDNYGYTF
D: NA; J: TRBJ2-5; size: NA; V: TRBV7-7; DNA: TGTGCTAGCAGCTTACCCGGGACAAGTAATCAGTACTTC; CDR3: CASSLPGTSNQYF
D: TRBD1; J: TRBJ1-4; size: NA; V: TRBV7-2; DNA: TGTGCCAGCAGCCGGGACAGGGACGAAAAACTGTTTTTT; CDR3: CASSRDRDEKLFF
D: TRBD1; J: TRBJ1-1; size: NA; V: TRBV7-9; DNA: TGTGCCAGCAGCCCCGGACAGGGAGTCACTGAAGCTTTCTTT; CDR3: CASSPGQGVTEAFF